These 23 T cell receptor beta chains were all obtained from the same sample, sequenced in a study of CD8 T cells in ankylosing spondylitis. TCRdb reprocessed the 5' RACE reads via MiXCR and lists one record per CDR3 protein. This sample has some 100,000 distinct CDR3 sequences, with over 6.5% found just once. Specimen: blood, either unsorted or a sorted T cell fraction (not recorded which). The receptors originated from a male donor with ankylosing spondylitis or in good health (not recorded which).

This clonotype was observed at least ten times. The V call is TRBV7-9, the J call TRBJ1-6, with D perhaps TRBD1 (6 bases). The CDR3 is 15 amino acids. V lost 4 bases to trimming and J lost 10 bases, with 17 bases between them. Germline values: CDR1 SEHNR, CDR2 FQNEAQ (reference sequence). The CDR3 bases are TGTGCCAGCAGCTCTTACAGGGACCCTGCGTCACCCCTCCACTTT. Its protein product is CASSSYRDPASPLHF.

This clonotype was observed a handful of times. The genes are TRBV29-1 and TRBJ2-7, with TRBD2 identical over 9 bases. Per the germline V gene, CDR1 is SQVTM and CDR2 is ANQGSEA. V trimming: 7 bases; J trimming: 3 bases; junction bases outside the gene matches: 4. CDR3 length equals 12 residues. CDR3 residues: CSGTSVDYEQYF. The CDR3 bases are TGCAGCGGGACTAGCGTAGACTACGAGCAGTACTTC.

This clonotype was found many times. For the CDR3, the DNA is TGTGCCAGCAGCCCACCACTAGCGGGAGACAACAATGAGCAGTTCTTC. It encodes CASSPPLAGDNNEQFF. The rearrangement uses TRBV5-5 and TRBJ2-1; 11 bases line up with TRBD2. Trimming at V came to 4 bases and at J to 5 bases, leaving 8 bases not matched to a gene. Germline V gene data show CDR1 as SGHKS and CDR2 as YYEKEE (reference sequence). The CDR3 has 16 residues.

This clonotype was seen repeatedly, ten times or more. CDR3 region: CSARDRASSYNEQFF. For the CDR3, the DNA is TGCAGTGCTAGAGATAGAGCGAGCTCCTACAATGAGCAGTTCTTC. The chain links TRBV20-1 to TRBJ2-1; D is unresolved. Germline V gene sequence: CDR1 DFQATT, CDR2 SNEGSKA (reference sequence). V shed 0 bases and J shed 0 bases, with 9 bases lying between them. The CDR3 contains 15 residues.

This clonotype occurred many times. The rearrangement links TRBV5-1 to TRBJ1-1; D may be TRBD1 (6 bases). The germline V gene has CDR1 SGHRS and CDR2 YFSETQ. V lost 2 bases to trimming and J lost 5 bases, with 13 bases between them. CDR3 length: 14 amino acids. CDR3 sequence reads: CASSFSPGVTEAFF. CDR3 DNA sequence: TGCGCCAGCAGCTTCTCCCCAGGGGTAACTGAAGCTTTCTTT.

This clonotype was found many times. V and J are TRBV6-1 and TRBJ2-7, with no clear D. The V gene's germline CDR1 is MNHNS and CDR2 SASEGT. This CDR3 comprises 10 residues. Trimming left V 4 bases short and J 4 bases short, with 2 bases between. DNA of the CDR3: TGTGCCAGCAGTGGATACGAGCAGTACTTC. Translation gives CASSGYEQYF.

This clonotype was seen repeatedly, ten times or more. The V gene is TRBV20-1, the J gene TRBJ2-7; D possibly matches TRBD1 or TRBD2 (6 bases each). Germline lookup yields CDR1 DFQATT and CDR2 SNEGSKA (reference sequence). The CDR3 contains 13 residues. Trimming pared 6 bases from V and 0 bases from J, leaving 12 bases between. The CDR3 loop is CSALGGISYEQYF. CDR3 DNA sequence: TGCAGTGCCCTCGGGGGCATCTCCTACGAGCAGTACTTC.

At least ten counts were recorded for this clonotype. This chain uses TRBV20-1 with TRBJ2-7; D is ambiguous. Germline CDR1 and CDR2: DFQATT and SNEGSKA (reference sequence). This CDR3 is built from 12 residues. V was trimmed by 4 bases and J by 2 bases, leaving 9 bases between them. DNA of the CDR3: TGCAGTGCTACTCTCCTTACCTACGAGCAGTACTTC. Its protein is CSATLLTYEQYF.

This clonotype was seen at least ten times. The gene calls are TRBV12-3 or TRBV12-4 and TRBJ2-1; possibly TRBD1 for D (6 bases). This CDR3 contains 13 residues. V was pared by 4 bases and J by 7 bases, with 11 bases between. The CDR3 spells CASSWGHTNEQFF. The CDR3 nucleotides are TGTGCCAGCAGTTGGGGACACACGAATGAGCAGTTCTTC.

This clonotype was seen at least ten times. The V and J genes are TRBV18 and TRBJ1-3, with D unclear. Trimming removed 4 bases from V and 0 bases from J, with 13 bases in between. Germline CDR1 and CDR2: KGHSH and LQKENI. The length of the CDR3 is 16 residues. The CDR3 DNA follows: TGTGCCAGCTCACGAAACCCAATGTACTCTGGAAACACCATATATTTT. Translated: CASSRNPMYSGNTIYF.

This clonotype was seen at least ten times. This chain connects TRBV4-2 to TRBJ2-5; 7 nucleotides line up with TRBD2. CDR1 is LGHNA, CDR2 YNFKEQ, per germline. CDR3 length: 14 amino acids. With 0 bases clipped from V and 4 bases from J, the junction kept 2 bases outside the gene matches. CDR3: CASSQDGRGETQYF. The CDR3 DNA reads as TGTGCCAGCAGCCAAGATGGGAGGGGAGAGACCCAGTACTTC.

This clonotype has ten or more counts. CDR3 nucleotides: TGTGCCAGCAGCCGGGGACACAACACTGAAGCTTTCTTT. Amino acid sequence: CASSRGHNTEAFF. The chain joins TRBV6-2 or TRBV6-3 to TRBJ1-1; possible D gene TRBD1, 6 bases. CDR1 and CDR2 (germline): MNHEY, SVGEGT. Trimming removed 6 bases from V and 2 bases from J, with 10 bases in between. The CDR3 has 13 amino acids.

This clonotype was observed a handful of times. The J gene is TRBJ2-1, the V gene TRBV11-1; TRBD2 matches 10 bases. Germline V lookup: CDR1 SGHAT, CDR2 FQDESV (reference sequence). The CDR3 has 18 residues. Trimming took 5 bases from V and 3 from J; bases not matched to a gene: 13. CDR3 bases: TGTGCCAGCAGCCTACCCGCGAGACTAGCGGGTGTCTACAATGAGCAGTTCTTC. It specifies CASSLPARLAGVYNEQFF. Looking up the rest from reference TRBV11-1 and TRBJ2-1 gives the full variable domain: EAEVAQSPRYKITEKSQAVAFWCDPISGHATLYWYRQILGQGPELLVQFQDESVVDDSQLPKDRFSAERLKGVDSTLKIQPAELGDSAMYLCASSLPARLAGVYNEQFFGPGTRLTVL.

This clonotype was detected many times. The chain joins TRBV11-2 to TRBJ1-5; D unresolved. V lost 1 base and J 0 bases, leaving 7 bases between the germline ends. This CDR3 comprises 15 residues. Per the germline V gene, CDR1 is SGHAT and CDR2 is FQNNGV. CDR3: CASSLGSDSNQPQHF. The CDR3 coding sequence is TGTGCCAGCAGCTTAGGGTCCGATAGCAATCAGCCCCAGCATTTT.

This clonotype was seen repeatedly, ten times or more. V and J are TRBV5-1 and TRBJ1-1; D is ambiguous. The V end was cut by 1 base, the J end by 4 bases, with 11 bases between. The CDR3 is made up of 14 amino acids. Germline lookup yields CDR1 SGHRS and CDR2 YFSETQ. CDR3 amino acids: CASSLTFGGTEAFF. The CDR3 DNA reads TGCGCCAGCAGCTTGACCTTCGGAGGCACTGAAGCTTTCTTT.

Ten or more counts support this clonotype. This CDR3 is CASSQDRDTEAFF. CDR3 coding DNA: TGTGCCAGCAGCCAAGACAGGGACACTGAAGCTTTCTTT. The chain recombines TRBV12-3 or TRBV12-4 with TRBJ1-1, with 7 bases identical to TRBD1. V shed 6 bases and J 3 bases; nucleotides not matched to a gene: 4. This CDR3 is 13 amino acids long.

This clonotype was seen many times. J is TRBJ1-2 and V is TRBV15, with 7 positions matching TRBD1. V was pared by 1 base and J by 4 bases, with 9 bases of the junction left unmatched. CDR1 is LNHNV and CDR2 is YYDKDF in the germline V gene (reference sequence). This CDR3 is built from 16 residues. The CDR3 spells CATSRVRGQLFYGYTF. As DNA, the CDR3 is TGTGCCACCAGCAGAGTTCGGGGACAGCTTTTCTATGGCTACACCTTC.

This clonotype was seen more than once but under ten times. The rearrangement uses TRBV20-1 and TRBJ1-1; a weak D match, TRBD1 (5 bases). Trimming took 6 bases from V and 1 from J, leaving 12 bases between them. This CDR3 region has 13 residues. The V gene's germline CDR1 is DFQATT and CDR2 SNEGSKA (reference sequence). CDR3 sequence (DNA): TGCAGTGCCCTGCCGAGGGGGAACACTGAAGCTTTCTTT. Amino acids: CSALPRGNTEAFF.

The sample holds many counts of this clonotype. The chain uses TRBV6-1 and TRBJ2-3; unclear D gene. The germline V gene has CDR1 MNHNS and CDR2 SASEGT. The ends were cut back, 6 bases at V and 2 bases at J, with 15 bases in the middle. This CDR3 comprises 15 residues. CDR3 coding DNA: TGTGCCAGCAGCCGCGACACGACTTTCACAGATACGCAGTATTTT. Residues: CASSRDTTFTDTQYF.

This clonotype was observed at least ten times. This chain joins TRBV6-2 or TRBV6-3 and TRBJ2-4; D unclear. This CDR3 has 11 amino acids. Germline lookup yields CDR1 MNHEY and CDR2 SVGEGT. V lost 2 bases and J 11 bases, leaving 7 bases between the germline ends. The CDR3 sequence is CASSYDTFQYF. In DNA, the CDR3 is TGTGCCAGCAGTTACGATACTTTTCAGTACTTC.

This clonotype was seen at least ten times. The rearrangement uses TRBV4-1 and TRBJ1-6; no clear D. Germline lookup yields CDR1 MGHRA and CDR2 YSYEKL. The CDR3 consists of 12 residues. V lost 1 base and J lost 7, with 2 bases in between. CDR3 nucleotide sequence: TGCGCCAGCAGCCAAGTAAATTCACCCCTCCACTTT. Translated, it gives CASSQVNSPLHF.

This clonotype came up many times. J is TRBJ1-5 and V is TRBV20-1; D is uncertain. Trimming removed 0 bases from V and 3 bases from J, with 18 bases in between. CDR1 and CDR2 (germline): DFQATT, SNEGSKA (reference sequence). The length of the CDR3 is 17 residues. CDR3 amino acids: CSARDRLSAGVNQPQHF. CDR3 DNA sequence: TGCAGTGCTAGAGATAGGCTCTCGGCCGGGGTCAATCAGCCCCAGCATTTT.

Only one count was recorded for this clonotype. The junction shows a germline mismatch at one end, possibly a read error. The chain couples TRBV2 to TRBJ2-2, with TRBD2 matching 10 bases. The CDR3 contains 13 residues. From germline, CDR1 is SNHLY and CDR2 FYNNEI. CDR3 nucleotides: TGTGTCAGCAAGCGGGGGGGCCCCGGGGAGCTGTTTTTT. This translates into CVSKRGGPGELFF.